The 11 T cell receptor beta chains reported below all come from one sample, sequenced in a study of blood T cells in healthy people across ages. With a J-beta primer mix and a sample-barcoded 5' primer, a second PCR ran about 7 to 11 cycles. TCRdb analysed the 5' RACE reads with MiXCR anew, one entry per CDR3 protein. The repertoire holds roughly 730,000 distinct CDR3 sequences, with about 61% as singletons. Sequenced: blood. The receptors originated from a man aged 40-50 years in good health.

Of note for this clonotype: One end of the junction does not line up with germline, which may come from a read error. V usage is TRBV3-1 and J usage is TRBJ2-7; 7 bases map to TRBD2. This CDR3 spans 13 amino acids. CDR1 and CDR2 from the germline V gene are LGHDT and YNNKEL (reference sequence). The CDR3 region is CAGSPMRGSEQYF. The DNA of the CDR3 is TGTGCCGGCAGCCCCATGCGGGGGAGCGAGCAGTACTTC.

The chain recombines TRBV20-1 with TRBJ2-1, with 8 bases that match TRBD2. Per the germline V gene, CDR1 is DFQATT and CDR2 is SNEGSKA (reference sequence). CDR3 length equals 14 residues. The J segment lost 6 bases and the V segment lost 5 bases, leaving 9 bases of the junction unmatched. In DNA form, the CDR3 reads TGCAGTGCTTCAACTAGCGGAGAATGCAATGAGCAGTTCTTC. Translated: CSASTSGECNEQFF.

This sequence joins TRBV7-2 and TRBJ2-6; no reliable D call. V was clipped by 1 base and J by 0 bases, with 10 bases between them. This CDR3 spans 17 amino acids. Germline CDR1 is SGHTA and CDR2 is FQGNSA. The CDR3 loop is CASSLDSAGSGANVLTF. The CDR3 bases are TGTGCCAGCAGCTTAGATTCGGCTGGCTCTGGGGCCAACGTCCTGACTTTC.

The V and J genes are TRBV6-1 and TRBJ1-2; TRBD1 agrees at 7 bases. Germline trimming cut 4 bases from V and 7 bases from J; bases unmatched to any gene: 15. The CDR3 covers 16 residues. Germline values: CDR1 MNHNS, CDR2 SASEGT. In nucleotides, the CDR3 is TGTGCCAGCAGTGGTGGGACAGAGACCACCTTTGGTGGCTACACCTTC. This sequence encodes CASSGGTETTFGGYTF.

This clonotype was counted between two and nine times. The chain joins TRBV29-1 to TRBJ2-3; D perhaps matches TRBD1 (6 bases). Per the germline V gene, CDR1 is SQVTM and CDR2 is ANQGSEA. Trimming shortened V by 3 bases and J by 0 bases, and 13 bases separated the two germline ends. CDR3 size: 15 residues. CDR3 DNA sequence: TGCAGCGTTGATCTAGGACAGTCCAGCACAGATACGCAGTATTTT. This codes for CSVDLGQSSTDTQYF.

This chain joins TRBV7-9 and TRBJ2-7; TRBD1 or TRBD2 may be the D gene (6 bases each). CDR1 is SEHNR, CDR2 FQNEAQ, per germline (reference sequence). The V end was cut by 5 bases, the J end by 0 bases, with 17 bases between. The CDR3 runs 16 residues. The CDR3 loop is CASSPQGSEGSYEQYF. For the CDR3, the DNA is TGTGCCAGCAGCCCACAGGGTTCGGAGGGCTCCTACGAGCAGTACTTC.

This sequence joins TRBV20-1 and TRBJ2-5; the D is unclear. The CDR3 has 11 amino acids. Trimming stripped 3 bases from V and 5 bases from J, with 7 bases between. The V gene's germline CDR1 is DFQATT and CDR2 SNEGSKA (reference sequence). The CDR3 spells CSASRIETQYF. DNA of the CDR3: TGCAGTGCTAGCAGGATTGAGACCCAGTACTTC.

The table lists this clonotype with a count of one. The CDR3 DNA reads as TGTGCCAGCAGCGTCGGAGGAAGTCATGAGCAGTTCTTC. It is translated as CASSVGGSHEQFF. The rearrangement uses TRBV9 and TRBJ2-1; D is perhaps TRBD2 (5 bases). The germline gives CDR1 SGDLS, CDR2 YYNGEE. V was shortened by 2 bases and J by 8 bases, with 11 bases between the two germline ends. The CDR3 runs to 13 residues.

This clonotype was found many times. V gene TRBV20-1 combines with J gene TRBJ2-1, with D hard to call. The CDR3 length is 12 residues. V was pared by 4 bases and J by 10 bases, with 14 bases between. Germline CDR1 is DFQATT and CDR2 is SNEGSKA (reference sequence). For the CDR3, the DNA is TGCAGTGCTATTGGCGGCTACATGGAGCAGTTCTTC. Translation: CSAIGGYMEQFF.

The chain joins TRBV27 to TRBJ1-6; weak D call: TRBD1 (5 bases). Trimming took 5 bases from V and 18 from J, leaving 17 bases between them. The CDR3 covers 12 residues. Germline values: CDR1 MNHEY, CDR2 SMNVEV (reference sequence). The DNA for the CDR3 is TGTGCCAGCAGTGGAGAGGACATGTTTCCCCACTTT. Its translation is CASSGEDMFPHF.

The V gene is TRBV27, the J gene TRBJ2-7, with 9 bases matching TRBD1. Near its end, the DNA agrees better with TRBJ2-5, so the J call may be wrong. The germline CDR1 and CDR2 sequences are MNHEY and SMNVEV (reference sequence). The CDR3 extends over 15 amino acids. The CDR3 nucleotides are TGTGCCAGCGGGATCTCGAACAGGGGGCTAGGGACCCAGTACTTC. Translated, it gives CASGISNRGLGTQYF.